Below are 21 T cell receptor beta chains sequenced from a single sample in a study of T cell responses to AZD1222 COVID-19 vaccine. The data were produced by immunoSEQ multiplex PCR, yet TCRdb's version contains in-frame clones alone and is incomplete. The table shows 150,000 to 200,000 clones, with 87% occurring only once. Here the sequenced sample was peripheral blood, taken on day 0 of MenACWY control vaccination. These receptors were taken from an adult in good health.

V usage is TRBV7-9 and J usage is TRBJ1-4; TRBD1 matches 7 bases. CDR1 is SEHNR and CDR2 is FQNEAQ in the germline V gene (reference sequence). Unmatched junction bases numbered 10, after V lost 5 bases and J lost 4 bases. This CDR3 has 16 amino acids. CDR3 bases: TGTGCCAGCAGCCCCACAGACAGGGCGATTAATGAAAAACTGTTTTTT. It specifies CASSPTDRAINEKLFF. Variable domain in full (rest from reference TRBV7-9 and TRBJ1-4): DTGVSQNPRHKITKRGQNVTFRCDPISEHNRLYWYRQTLGQGPEFLTYFQNEAQLEKSRLLSDRFSAERPKGSFSTLEIQRTEQGDSAMYLCASSPTDRAINEKLFFGSGTQLSVL.

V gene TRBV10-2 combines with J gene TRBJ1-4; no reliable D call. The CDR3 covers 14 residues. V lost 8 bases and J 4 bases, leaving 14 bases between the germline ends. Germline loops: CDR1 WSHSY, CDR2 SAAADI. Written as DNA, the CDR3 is TGCGCCAGCGGTTTGTTACCTTTTAATGAAAAACTGTTTTTT. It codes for CASGLLPFNEKLFF.

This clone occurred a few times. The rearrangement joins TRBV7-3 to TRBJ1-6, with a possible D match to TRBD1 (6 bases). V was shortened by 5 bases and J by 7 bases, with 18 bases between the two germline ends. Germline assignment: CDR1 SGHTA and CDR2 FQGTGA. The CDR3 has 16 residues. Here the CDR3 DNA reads TGTGCCAGCAGCCCCCAAGGGGGGTTGAGGAATTCACCCCTCCACTTT. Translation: CASSPQGGLRNSPLHF.

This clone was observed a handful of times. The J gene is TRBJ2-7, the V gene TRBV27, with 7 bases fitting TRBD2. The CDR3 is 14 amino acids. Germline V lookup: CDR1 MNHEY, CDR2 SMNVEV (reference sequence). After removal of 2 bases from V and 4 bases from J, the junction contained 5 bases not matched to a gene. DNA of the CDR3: TGTGCCAGCAGTTTAGGCGGGAGAGAATACGAGCAGTACTTC. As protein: CASSLGGREYEQYF.

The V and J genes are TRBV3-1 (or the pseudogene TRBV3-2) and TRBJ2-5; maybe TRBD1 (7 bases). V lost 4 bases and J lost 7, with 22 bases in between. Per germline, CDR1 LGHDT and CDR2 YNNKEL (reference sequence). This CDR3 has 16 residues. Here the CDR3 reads CASSPIGGQGGSTQYF. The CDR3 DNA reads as TGTGCCAGCAGCCCCATAGGGGGGCAGGGGGGCTCGACCCAGTACTTC.

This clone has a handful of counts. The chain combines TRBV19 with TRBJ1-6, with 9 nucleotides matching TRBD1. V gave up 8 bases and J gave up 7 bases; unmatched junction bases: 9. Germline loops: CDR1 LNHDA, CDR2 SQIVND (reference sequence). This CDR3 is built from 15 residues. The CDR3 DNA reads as TGTGCCAGTCAGGGGGGACAGGGACCAAATTCACCCCTCCACTTT. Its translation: CASQGGQGPNSPLHF.

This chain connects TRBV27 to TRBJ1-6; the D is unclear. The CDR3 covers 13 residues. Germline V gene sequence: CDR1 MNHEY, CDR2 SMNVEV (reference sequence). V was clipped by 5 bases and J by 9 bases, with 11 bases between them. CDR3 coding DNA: TGTGCCAGCAGTGTGGATGTCAGTTCACCCCTCCACTTT. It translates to CASSVDVSSPLHF.

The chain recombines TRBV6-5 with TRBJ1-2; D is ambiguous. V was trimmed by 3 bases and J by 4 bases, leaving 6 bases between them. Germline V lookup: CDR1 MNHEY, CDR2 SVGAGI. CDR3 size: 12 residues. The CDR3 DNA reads TGTGCCAGCAGTTATGGTAGCTATGGCTACACCTTC. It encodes CASSYGSYGYTF.

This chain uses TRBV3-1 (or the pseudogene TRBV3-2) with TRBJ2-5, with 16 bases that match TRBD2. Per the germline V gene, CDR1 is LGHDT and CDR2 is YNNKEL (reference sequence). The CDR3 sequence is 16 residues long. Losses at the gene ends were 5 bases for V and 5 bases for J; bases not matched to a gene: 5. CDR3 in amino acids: CASSGTSGRAGETQYF. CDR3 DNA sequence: TGTGCCAGCAGCGGGACTAGCGGGAGGGCCGGTGAGACCCAGTACTTC.

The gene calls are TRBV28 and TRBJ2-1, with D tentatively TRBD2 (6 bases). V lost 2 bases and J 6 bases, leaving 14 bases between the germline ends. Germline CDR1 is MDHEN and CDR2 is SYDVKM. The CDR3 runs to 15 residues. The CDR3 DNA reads TGTGCCAGCAGTTTAGTAGCGGAAGTATCCAATGAGCAGTTCTTC. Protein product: CASSLVAEVSNEQFF.

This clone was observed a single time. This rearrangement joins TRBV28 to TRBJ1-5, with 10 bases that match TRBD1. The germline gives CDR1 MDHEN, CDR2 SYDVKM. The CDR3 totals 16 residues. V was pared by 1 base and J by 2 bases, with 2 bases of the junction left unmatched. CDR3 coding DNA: TGTGCCAGCAGTTTATCAGGGACAGGGGGCAATCAGCCCCAGCATTTT. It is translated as CASSLSGTGGNQPQHF.

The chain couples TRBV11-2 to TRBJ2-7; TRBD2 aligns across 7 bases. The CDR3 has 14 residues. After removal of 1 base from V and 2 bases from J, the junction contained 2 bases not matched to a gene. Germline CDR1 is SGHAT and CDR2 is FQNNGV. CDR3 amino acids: CASSLGGGTYEQYF. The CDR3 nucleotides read TGTGCCAGCAGCTTAGGGGGGGGGACCTACGAGCAGTACTTC.

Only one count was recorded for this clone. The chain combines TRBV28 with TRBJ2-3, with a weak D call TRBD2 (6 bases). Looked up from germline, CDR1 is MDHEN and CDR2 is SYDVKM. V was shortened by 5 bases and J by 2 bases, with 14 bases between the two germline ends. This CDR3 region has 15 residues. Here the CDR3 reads CASSRERANTDTQYF. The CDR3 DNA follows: TGTGCCAGCAGTCGCGAGCGGGCAAACACAGATACGCAGTATTTT. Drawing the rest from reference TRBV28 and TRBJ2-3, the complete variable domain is DVKVTQSSRYLVKRTGEKVFLECVQDMDHENMFWYRQDPGLGLRLIYFSYDVKMKEKGDIPEGYSVSREKKERFSLILESASTNQTSMYLCASSRERANTDTQYFGPGTRLTVL.

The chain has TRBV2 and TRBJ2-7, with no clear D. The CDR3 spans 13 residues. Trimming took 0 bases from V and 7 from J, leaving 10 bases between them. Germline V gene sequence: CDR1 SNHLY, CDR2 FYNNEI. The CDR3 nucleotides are TGTGCCAGCAGTGAAGCCCCCCTCTTAGAGCAGTACTTC. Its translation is CASSEAPLLEQYF.

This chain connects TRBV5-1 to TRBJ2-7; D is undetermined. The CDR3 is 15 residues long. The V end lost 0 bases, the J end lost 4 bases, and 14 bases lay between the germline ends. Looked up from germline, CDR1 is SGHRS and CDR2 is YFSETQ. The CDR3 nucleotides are TGCGCCAGCAGCTTGGGGGCTGGGGTATCTTACGAGCAGTACTTC. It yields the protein CASSLGAGVSYEQYF.

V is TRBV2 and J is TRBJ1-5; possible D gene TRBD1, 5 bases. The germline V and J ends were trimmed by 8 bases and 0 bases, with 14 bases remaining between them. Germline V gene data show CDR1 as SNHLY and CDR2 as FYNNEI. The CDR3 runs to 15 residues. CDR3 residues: CASGGPGYSNQPQHF. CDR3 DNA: TGTGCCAGCGGGGGACCGGGTTATAGCAATCAGCCCCAGCATTTT.

The CDR3 nucleotides read TGTGCCAGCAGTTACGACAGAAAATACGAGCAGTACTTC. It translates to CASSYDRKYEQYF. The chain carries TRBV6-6 and TRBJ2-7; TRBD1 is a possible D gene (5 bases). The germline V gene encodes CDR1 MNHNY and CDR2 SVGAGI (reference sequence). The CDR3 length is 13 residues. V lost 2 bases, J lost 4 bases, and 9 bases lay in between.

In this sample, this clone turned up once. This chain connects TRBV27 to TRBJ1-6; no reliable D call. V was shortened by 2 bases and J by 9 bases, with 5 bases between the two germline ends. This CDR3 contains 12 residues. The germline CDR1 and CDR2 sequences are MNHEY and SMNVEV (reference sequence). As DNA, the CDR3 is TGTGCCAGCAGTTTACCCCCTTCACCCCTCCACTTT. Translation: CASSLPPSPLHF.

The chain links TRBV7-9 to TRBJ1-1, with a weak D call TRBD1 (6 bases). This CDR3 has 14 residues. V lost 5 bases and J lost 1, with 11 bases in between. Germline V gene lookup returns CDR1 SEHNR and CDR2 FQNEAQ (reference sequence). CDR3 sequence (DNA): TGTGCCAGCAGCCCCCGGGACAAGAACACTGAAGCTTTCTTT. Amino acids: CASSPRDKNTEAFF.

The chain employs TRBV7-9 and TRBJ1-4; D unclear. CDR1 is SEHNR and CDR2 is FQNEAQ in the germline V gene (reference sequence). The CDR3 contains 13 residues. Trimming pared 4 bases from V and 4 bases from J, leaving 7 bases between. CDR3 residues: CASSSENNEKLFF. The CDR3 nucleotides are TGTGCCAGCAGCTCCGAGAATAATGAAAAACTGTTTTTT.

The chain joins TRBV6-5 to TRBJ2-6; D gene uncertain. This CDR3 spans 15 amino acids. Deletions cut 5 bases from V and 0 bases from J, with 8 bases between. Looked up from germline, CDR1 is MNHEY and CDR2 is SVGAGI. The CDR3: CASSITDSGANVLTF. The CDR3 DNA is TGTGCCAGCAGTATTACAGACTCTGGGGCCAACGTCCTGACTTTC.